The TCR beta chain described here comes from a study of PD-1 blockade in mismatch repair-deficient tumors. The data were produced by immunoSEQ multiplex PCR, yet TCRdb's version contains in-frame clones alone and is incomplete. Counted here are tens of thousands of clones, over 70% occurring once; the ten biggest clones make up over 7.5%. This material consisted of peripheral blood, taken approximately 18 weeks after starting pembrolizumab. This sequence originates from an adult with mismatch repair-deficient cancer.

DNA of the CDR3: TGTGCCAGCAGTTTATGGGGAATGAACACTGAAGCTTTCTTT. Amino acid sequence: CASSLWGMNTEAFF. The V call is TRBV27, the J call TRBJ1-1; the D is unclear. Germline loops: CDR1 MNHEY, CDR2 SMNVEV (reference sequence). The CDR3 runs to 14 residues. V was clipped by 1 base and J by 0 bases, with 6 bases between them.